These 9 T cell receptor beta chains were all obtained from the same sample, sequenced in a study of blood T cell repertoires in COVID-19. Measured with immunoSEQ multiplex PCR; TCRdb has only the in-frame clones, and not every one. This sample has around 190,000 clones, with roughly nine tenths found just once. The source material was peripheral blood. The source is a man aged 30-40 years with acute or convalescent COVID-19.

CDR3 amino acids: CASRPLGTSGRDTQYF. The CDR3 region has the DNA TGTGCCAGCAGACCCCTAGGGACTAGCGGGCGGGATACGCAGTATTTT. This chain connects TRBV5-6 to TRBJ2-3, with TRBD2 matching over 12 bases. Per germline, CDR1 SGHDT and CDR2 YYEEEE. This CDR3 is built from 16 residues. J was trimmed by 6 bases and V by 5 bases; bases with no gene match: 10.

The chain recombines TRBV19 with TRBJ1-2; D is perhaps TRBD1 (6 bases). Germline CDR1 and CDR2: LNHDA and SQIVND (reference sequence). The V gene lost 5 bases and the J gene lost 8 bases, with 18 bases spanning the gap. This CDR3 is 14 amino acids long. The CDR3 protein is CASSQTGTSMGYTF. The CDR3 bases are TGTGCCAGTAGTCAAACAGGGACCTCGATGGGCTACACCTTC. The entire variable domain, with the rest obtained from reference TRBV19 and TRBJ1-2, is as follows: DGGITQSPKYLFRKEGQNVTLSCEQNLNHDAMYWYRQDPGQGLRLIYYSQIVNDFQKGDIAEGYSVSREKKESFPLTVTSAQKNPTAFYLCASSQTGTSMGYTFGSGTRLTVV.

DNA of the CDR3: TGTGCCAGCAGTTACTTCACAGGGGGCTCGAACTATGGCTACACCTTC. Translating gives CASSYFTGGSNYGYTF. This chain connects TRBV6-6 to TRBJ1-2; 9 bases match TRBD1. Trimming removed 1 base from V and 2 bases from J; junction bases left unmatched: 5. Germline V gives CDR1 MNHNY, CDR2 SVGAGI (reference sequence). This CDR3 is built from 16 residues.

The chain uses TRBV4-2 and TRBJ1-3; D is perhaps TRBD1 (6 bases). This CDR3 has 16 residues. Germline loops: CDR1 LGHNA, CDR2 YNFKEQ. The V gene lost 2 bases and the J gene lost 0 bases, with 11 bases spanning the gap. The CDR3 DNA is TGTGCCAGCAGCCAAACAGGGCCGAGCTCTGGAAACACCATATATTTT. It encodes CASSQTGPSSGNTIYF.

V usage is TRBV2 and J usage is TRBJ2-1; 12 bases match TRBD2. V dropped 11 bases and J dropped 7; count of bases not matched to a gene: 9. CDR3 length: 14 residues. CDR1 is SNHLY, CDR2 FYNNEI, per germline. The CDR3 spells CALDGLAGLNEQFF. The CDR3 DNA follows: TGTGCCCTTGACGGACTAGCGGGGCTGAATGAGCAGTTCTTC.

This chain connects TRBV5-3 to TRBJ2-7; a possible D gene is TRBD1 (5 bases). Being an ORF, TRBV5-3 has a function that is uncertain. The CDR3 extends over 15 amino acids. V dropped 0 bases and J dropped 2 bases, with 12 bases sitting between them. For the CDR3, the DNA is TGTGCCAGAAGCTTGGGCCAGGGAAGGACCTACGAGCAGTACTTC. It encodes CARSLGQGRTYEQYF.

This chain connects TRBV3-1 (or the pseudogene TRBV3-2) to TRBJ1-2; 9 bases are shared with TRBD1. Germline CDR1 and CDR2: LGHDT and YNNKEL (reference sequence). This CDR3 contains 14 residues. Trimming removed 4 bases from V and 0 bases from J; junction bases left unmatched: 0. In nucleotides, the CDR3 is TGTGCCAGCAGCCGGACAGGGGCTAACTATGGCTACACCTTC. Its translation is CASSRTGANYGYTF.

The chain employs TRBV10-3 and TRBJ2-1, with D possibly being TRBD2 (5 bases). The V end was cut by 3 bases, the J end by 8 bases, with 17 bases between. CDR1 and CDR2 (germline): ENHRY, SYGVKD. The CDR3 is 15 amino acids. In nucleotides, the CDR3 is TGTGCCATCAGTGAAATCGTGGGAGCCCGCGATGAGCAGTTCTTC. Its protein is CAISEIVGARDEQFF.

The V and J genes are TRBV7-9 and TRBJ2-3; the match to TRBD2 covers 9 bases. Per the germline V gene, CDR1 is SEHNR and CDR2 is FQNEAQ (reference sequence). The CDR3 loop spans 16 amino acids. Germline trimming cut 6 bases from V and 6 bases from J; bases unmatched to any gene: 13. CDR3 in amino acids: CASSTDSGRRSDTQYF. The CDR3 DNA follows: TGTGCCAGCAGTACCGATAGCGGGAGACGATCTGATACGCAGTATTTT.